This TCR beta chain was recorded in a study of beta chain features in type 1 diabetes. In all sorted populations, purity surpassed 98%. There are 13 residues in the CDR3. The germline gives CDR1 SGHTA, CDR2 FQGNSA. V shed 1 base and J shed 5 bases, with 8 bases lying between them. Since all of the isolated RNA was reverse transcribed, expressed TCRB transcripts were what got sequenced. The assay was immunoSEQ multiplex PCR, and TCRdb's table has in-frame clones only and misses some. This sample carries tens of thousands of clones, roughly 30% of them seen once, and the ten largest clones take roughly 0.44%. In regard to this clone: Its antigen is unidentified.

The study, taken as a whole, reports: For patients and controls alike, PCR might favor shorter templates to the same degree.

This TCR was recovered from a woman under 30 in good health. Sequences were obtained from stem cell memory CD4+ T cells from blood. The chain uses TRBV7-2 and TRBJ2-5; unclear D gene. CDR3 residues: CASSLGYRETQYF. CDR3 nucleotides: TGTGCCAGCAGCTTAGGGTACCGGGAGACCCAGTACTTC. Full variable domain (missing parts from reference TRBV7-2 and TRBJ2-5): GAGVSQSPSNKVTEKGKDVELRCDPISGHTALYWYRQSLGQGLEFLIYFQGNSAPDKSGLPSDRFSAERTGGSVSTLTIQRTQQEDSAVYLCASSLGYRETQYFGPGTRLLVL.